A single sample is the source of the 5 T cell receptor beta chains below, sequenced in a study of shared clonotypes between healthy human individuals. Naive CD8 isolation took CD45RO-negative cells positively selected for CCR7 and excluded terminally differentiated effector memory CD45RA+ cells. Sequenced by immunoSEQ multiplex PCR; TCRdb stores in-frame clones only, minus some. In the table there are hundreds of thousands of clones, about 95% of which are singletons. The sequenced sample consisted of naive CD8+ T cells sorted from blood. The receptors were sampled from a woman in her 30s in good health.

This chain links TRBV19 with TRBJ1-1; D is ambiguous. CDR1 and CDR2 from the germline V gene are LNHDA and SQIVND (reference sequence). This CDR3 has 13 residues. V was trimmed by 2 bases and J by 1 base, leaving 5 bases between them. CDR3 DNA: TGTGCCAGTAGTATAATTAAGAACACTGAAGCTTTCTTT. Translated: CASSIIKNTEAFF.

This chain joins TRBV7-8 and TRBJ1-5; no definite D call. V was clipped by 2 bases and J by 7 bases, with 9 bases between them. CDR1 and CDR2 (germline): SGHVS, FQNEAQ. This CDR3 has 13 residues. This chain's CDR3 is CASSLWVAQPQHF. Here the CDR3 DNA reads TGTGCCAGCAGCTTATGGGTAGCGCAGCCCCAGCATTTT. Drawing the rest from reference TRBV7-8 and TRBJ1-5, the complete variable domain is GAGVSQSPRYKVAKRGQDVALRCDPISGHVSLFWYQQALGQGPEFLTYFQNEAQLDKSGLPSDRFFAERPEGSVSTLKIQRTQQEDSAVYLCASSLWVAQPQHFGDGTRLSIL.

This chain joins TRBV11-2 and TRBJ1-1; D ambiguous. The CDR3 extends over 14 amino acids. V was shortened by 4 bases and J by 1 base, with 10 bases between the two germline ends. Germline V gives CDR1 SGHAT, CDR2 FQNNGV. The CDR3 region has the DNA TGTGCCAGCAGCTCACCTCTAGCGAACACTGAAGCTTTCTTT. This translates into CASSSPLANTEAFF.

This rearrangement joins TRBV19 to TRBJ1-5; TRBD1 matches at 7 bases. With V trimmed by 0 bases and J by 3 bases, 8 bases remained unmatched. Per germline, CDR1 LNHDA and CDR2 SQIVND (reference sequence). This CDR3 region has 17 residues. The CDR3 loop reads CASSIDHGRGFNQPQHF. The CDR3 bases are TGTGCCAGTAGTATAGATCACGGCAGGGGGTTCAATCAGCCCCAGCATTTT.

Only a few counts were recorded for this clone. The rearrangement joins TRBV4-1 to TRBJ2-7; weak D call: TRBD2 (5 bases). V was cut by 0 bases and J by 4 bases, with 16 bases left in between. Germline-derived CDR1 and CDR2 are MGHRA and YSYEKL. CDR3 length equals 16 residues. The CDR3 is CASSQDRLAAAYEQYF. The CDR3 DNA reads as TGCGCCAGCAGCCAAGATAGGTTAGCAGCGGCATACGAGCAGTACTTC.